This T cell receptor (beta chain) was documented in a study of blood T cells in healthy people across ages. This clonotype was seen a few times. Germline values: CDR1 SQVTM, CDR2 ANQGSEA. The V end was cut by 6 bases, the J end by 5 bases, with 22 bases between. There are 15 residues in the CDR3. Primed by a sample-barcoded 5' primer and a J-beta primer mix, a second PCR proceeded for about 6 to 12 cycles. Each CDR3 protein is one row after TCRdb ran MiXCR on the 5' RACE reads. The sample carries some 800,000 distinct CDR3 sequences, 44% recorded once. J is TRBJ1-1 and V is TRBV29-1; weak D call: TRBD1 (6 bases). The sample consisted of blood. The TCR originated in a man in his 60s in good health. The CDR3 DNA follows: TGCAGCGTGACCTCGGGCCGGGGGCGAATAACTGAAGCTTTCTTT. The encoded protein is CSVTSGRGRITEAFF.